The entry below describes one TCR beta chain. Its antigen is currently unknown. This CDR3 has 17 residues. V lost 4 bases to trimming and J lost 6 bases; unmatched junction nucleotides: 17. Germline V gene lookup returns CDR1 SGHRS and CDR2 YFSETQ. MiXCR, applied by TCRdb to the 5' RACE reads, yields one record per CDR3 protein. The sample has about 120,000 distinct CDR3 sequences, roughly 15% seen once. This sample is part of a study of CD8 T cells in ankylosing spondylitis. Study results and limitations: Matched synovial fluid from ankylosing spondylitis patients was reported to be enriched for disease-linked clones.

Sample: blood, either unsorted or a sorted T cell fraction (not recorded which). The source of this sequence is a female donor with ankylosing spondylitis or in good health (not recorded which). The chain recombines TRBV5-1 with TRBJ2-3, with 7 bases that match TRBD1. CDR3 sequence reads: CASSGSGTGQVGDTQYF. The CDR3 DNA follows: TGCGCCAGCAGCGGCTCCGGCACCGGACAGGTCGGGGATACGCAGTATTTT.